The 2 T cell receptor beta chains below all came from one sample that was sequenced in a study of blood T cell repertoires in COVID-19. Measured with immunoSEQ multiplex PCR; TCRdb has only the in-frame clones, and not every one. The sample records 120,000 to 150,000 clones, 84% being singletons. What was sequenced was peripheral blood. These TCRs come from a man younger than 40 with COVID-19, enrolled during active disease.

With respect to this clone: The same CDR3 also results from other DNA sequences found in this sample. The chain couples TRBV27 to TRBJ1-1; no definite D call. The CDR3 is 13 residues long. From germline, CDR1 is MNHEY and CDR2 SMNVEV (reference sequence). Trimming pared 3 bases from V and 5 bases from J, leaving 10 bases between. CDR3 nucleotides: TGTGCCAGCAGTTTGCGCGGTGGGACTGAAGCTTTCTTT. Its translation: CASSLRGGTEAFF.

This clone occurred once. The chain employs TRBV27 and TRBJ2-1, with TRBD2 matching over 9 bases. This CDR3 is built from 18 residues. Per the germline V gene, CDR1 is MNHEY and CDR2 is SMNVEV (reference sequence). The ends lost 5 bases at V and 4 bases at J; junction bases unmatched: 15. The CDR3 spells CASSPRGAGGPVYNEQFF. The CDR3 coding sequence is TGTGCCAGCAGTCCCCGGGGCGCGGGAGGGCCCGTGTACAATGAGCAGTTCTTC.